In its sample, the clone carrying this TCR beta chain was seen a few times. Amplifying from RNA transcripts, the study obtained TCR beta CDR3 regions. Scientists carried out first-round RT-PCR using HTBI primers and then a second-round multiplex PCR. TCRdb reprocessed the multiplex PCR reads via MiXCR and lists one record per CDR3 protein. The sample contains 1 million to 1.3 million distinct CDR3 sequences, less than 45% of which appear only once. The CDR3 contains 14 residues. Germline CDR1 reads LGHNA; CDR2 reads YSLEER. Trimming pared 0 bases from V and 4 bases from J, leaving 10 bases between. The data originate from a study of Graves' ophthalmopathy and Graves' hyperthyroidism.

The rearrangement joins TRBV4-3 to TRBJ2-7; D unresolved. This receptor was identified in an adult man with Graves' hyperthyroidism. Material: peripheral blood or thyroid tissue (not recorded which). CDR3 nucleotide sequence: TGCGCCAGCAGCCAAGAACTACATAGATACGAGCAGTACTTC. It specifies CASSQELHRYEQYF.